This T cell receptor beta chain was captured in a study of response to subunit inactivated influenza vaccine. Points from the study as a whole: Authors suggested few new T cells are recruited by each seasonal influenza vaccination.

Germline CDR1 is SQVTM and CDR2 is ANQGSEA. V was shortened by 6 bases and J by 6 bases, with 22 bases between the two germline ends. This CDR3 is built from 15 residues. Concerning this clonotype itself: Its antigen is currently unknown.

TCRdb processed the RT-PCR reads anew with MiXCR; each CDR3 protein has one entry. The profile covers more than 450,000 distinct CDR3 sequences, with 10% to 15% appearing a single time and about 10% taken by the ten largest. The rearrangement joins TRBV29-1 to TRBJ2-3, with D perhaps assigned TRBD1 or TRBD2 (5 bases each). The sample consisted of PBMCs from blood, taken on the day of vaccination. This receptor was taken from a man aged 50-59 years who received an inactivated influenza vaccine. The chain's CDR3 is CSVATGTAGADTQYF. CDR3 bases: TGCAGCGTGGCAACCGGGACCGCCGGCGCGGATACGCAGTATTTT.